The rows below give T cell receptor beta chains drawn from one sample of a study of OX40 agonist ivuxolimab in advanced cancers. Libraries were prepared by immunoSEQ multiplex PCR; TCRdb keeps only in-frame clonotypes and omits some of them. Here the sample spans some 70,000 clones, about 87% being singletons. The source was CD4+ or CD8+ T cells sorted from blood, collected in a trial of the OX40 agonist ivuxolimab. The receptors shown here come from an adult with an advanced solid tumor such as melanoma, head and neck, liver or kidney cancer. Each CDR3 is given with its conserved first and last residue. A D gene is named only where the DNA matches it firmly. Size tells how often a clone was seen (once, few, many) or the class of an expanded clone, and some rows leave it out.

v_gene	j_gene	abundance	d_gene	len	CDR3nt	CDR3aa
TRBV7-2	TRBJ2-5	.	TRBD2	15	TGTGCCAGCAGTCAACTAGCGGGATCCCAAGAGACCCAGTACTTC	CASSQLAGSQETQYF
TRBV18	TRBJ2-1	.	.	16	TGTGCCAGCTCACCGGTTGTCGAGACTAGGGGGCATGAGCAGTTCTTC	CASSPVVETRGHEQFF
TRBV5-1	TRBJ2-5	few	.	14	TGCGCCAGCAGCTTGGGTCTAGCCCCCGTAACCCAGTACTTC	CASSLGLAPVTQYF
TRBV7-8	TRBJ1-5	.	TRBD1	13	TGTGCCAGCAGCTCCCGAGACAGGGTCCCGCGGGACTTT	CASSSRDRVPRDF
TRBV7-2	TRBJ2-3	.	.	12	TGTGCCAGCAGCTCAAAGGGTAATCGCGAGTATTTT	CASSSKGNREYF
TRBV10-1	TRBJ2-1	.	.	15	TGCGCCAGCAGTGAGGACGGGGGCCACTACAATGAGCAGTTCTTC	CASSEDGGHYNEQFF
TRBV5-1	TRBJ2-5	.	TRBD1	15	TGCGCCAGCAGCTCCCAGACAGGGCCCCAAGAGACCCAGTACTTC	CASSSQTGPQETQYF
TRBV5-1	TRBJ2-5	.	.	14	TGCGCCAGCAGCTTGGCCAGAGGGCAAGAGACCCAGTACTTC	CASSLARGQETQYF
TRBV12-2	TRBJ1-1	.	.	14	TGTGCAAGTCGCTTAGCCGTCGGAAACACTGAAGCTTTCTTT	CASRLAVGNTEAFF
TRBV11-3	TRBJ2-1	.	TRBD1	14	TGTGCCAGCAGCCCAGGACAGGACTACAATGAGCAGTTCTTC	CASSPGQDYNEQFF
TRBV10-2	TRBJ1-6	few	.	13	TGCGCCAGCTCCGGGGGGAATAATTCACCCCTCCACTTT	CASSGGNNSPLHF
TRBV5-1	TRBJ2-7	.	TRBD1	15	TGCGCCAGCAGCTCCCCGGGACAGACCTTCTACGAGCAGTACTTC	CASSSPGQTFYEQYF
TRBV19	TRBJ1-5	.	.	15	TGTGCCAGTAGTACCATGTGGGGTAGCAATCAGCCCCAGCATTTT	CASSTMWGSNQPQHF
TRBV7-2	TRBJ1-3	.	.	14	TGTGCCAGCAGCCGGGACGTCTCTGGAAACACCATATATTTT	CASSRDVSGNTIYF
TRBV5-1	TRBJ1-2	.	TRBD1	12	TGCGCCAGCAGCCGGGACAGGGTGCGCTACACCTTC	CASSRDRVRYTF
TRBV6-1	TRBJ1-4	once	.	13	TGTGCCAGCGAAACAGGGATGAATGAAAAACTGTTTTTT	CASETGMNEKLFF
TRBV19	TRBJ2-7	.	TRBD2	14	TGTGCCAGTAGTATCGATCGGGGGGGCTACGAGCAGTACTTC	CASSIDRGGYEQYF
TRBV9	TRBJ2-3	once	.	15	TGTGCCAGCAGCGTTAGCGGTACTAGCACAGATACGCAGTATTTT	CASSVSGTSTDTQYF
TRBV5-1	TRBJ1-2	.	.	13	TGCGCCAGCAGCTTGTCCCAGTTGGATGGCTACACCTTC	CASSLSQLDGYTF
TRBV4-1	TRBJ1-2	few	.	13	TGCGCCAGCAGCCGAGTAGGGGTGAGCGGCTACACCTTC	CASSRVGVSGYTF
TRBV28	TRBJ1-1	.	TRBD1	12	TGTGCCAGCAGACGCGGACAGGTAGAAGCTTTCTTT	CASRRGQVEAFF
TRBV7-6	TRBJ2-3	.	.	15	TGTGCCAGCAGCTTAGCGGGGGAGAGCACAGATACGCAGTATTTT	CASSLAGESTDTQYF
TRBV27	TRBJ2-3	.	.	13	TGTGCCAGCAAAGGACACTCCACAGATACGCAGTATTTT	CASKGHSTDTQYF
TRBV4-2	TRBJ1-1	.	.	15	TGTGCCAGCAGCCAAGTGAGGGCCCTGAACACTGAAGCTTTCTTT	CASSQVRALNTEAFF
TRBV19	TRBJ1-1	.	.	16	TGTGCCAGTAGTAGGGGGAGGACGGACATGAACACTGAAGCTTTCTTT	CASSRGRTDMNTEAFF
TRBV7-2	TRBJ1-2	.	.	17	TGTGCCAGCAGCTTAGGTACAGGTTCGTTTGGGAGCTATGGCTACACCTTC	CASSLGTGSFGSYGYTF
TRBV4-1	TRBJ1-5	.	TRBD1	17	TGCGCCAGCAGCCAAGAGACGGGGACAGGGATCGATCAGCCCCAGCATTTT	CASSQETGTGIDQPQHF
TRBV4-2	TRBJ2-1	once	TRBD1	17	TGTGCCAGCAGCCAAGGGACAGGGGGGAGCTCCTACAATGAGCAGTTCTTC	CASSQGTGGSSYNEQFF
TRBV7-2	TRBJ2-7	.	.	16	TGTGCCAGCAGCTTAGCCGGGACCTCCCTCTCCTACGAGCAGTACTTC	CASSLAGTSLSYEQYF
TRBV11-2	TRBJ2-3	.	.	13	TGTGCCAGCACCGACCGGGGTTTTGGTACGCAGTATTTT	CASTDRGFGTQYF
TRBV2	TRBJ2-2	few	.	13	TGTGCCAGCAGAACGGAGCCCACCGGGGAGCTGTTTTTT	CASRTEPTGELFF
TRBV7-2	TRBJ1-1	.	.	13	TGTGCCAGCAGCTTAGGCGGTGGGGATTGGGCTTTCTTT	CASSLGGGDWAFF
TRBV5-1	TRBJ2-3	.	TRBD1	17	TGCGCCAGCAGCGAACAAACCCCGGGACAGGGGACAGATACGCAGTATTTT	CASSEQTPGQGTDTQYF
TRBV11-1	TRBJ2-2	once	.	11	TGTGCCAGCAGCTTGTCCGGGGAGCTGTTTTTT	CASSLSGELFF
TRBV5-1	TRBJ2-3	.	.	16	TGCGCCAGCAGCTTGGCCCCGGACTATCCAATGGATACGCAGTATTTT	CASSLAPDYPMDTQYF
TRBV7-3	TRBJ2-5	once	TRBD1	14	TGTGCCAGCGGGGCAGGGGGCCCTCAAGAGACCCAGTACTTC	CASGAGGPQETQYF
TRBV11-3	TRBJ2-5	.	TRBD1	16	TGTGCCAGCAGCTCCGATCGGGGACAGGGGAAAGAGACCCAGTACTTC	CASSSDRGQGKETQYF
TRBV7-9	TRBJ1-6	.	.	16	TGTGCCAGCAGCTTTTTCAGGGCGGAGGGTAATTCACCCCTCCACTTT	CASSFFRAEGNSPLHF
TRBV4-2	TRBJ1-2	.	.	16	TGTGCCAGCAGCCAAACCCGCGGCTGGAGGAACTATGGCTACACCTTC	CASSQTRGWRNYGYTF
TRBV4-3	TRBJ2-1	.	TRBD1	17	TGCGCCAGCAGCCCTCAGGGGGGACAGGGAGGGGTCAATGAGCAGTTCTTC	CASSPQGGQGGVNEQFF
TRBV7-2	TRBJ2-1	.	.	13	TGTGCCAGCGCCTTCCAGCTAGGCAATGAGCAGTTCTTC	CASAFQLGNEQFF
TRBV6-5	TRBJ1-1	.	.	14	TGTGCCAGCAGACATCAGGGAAGAGGCACTGAAGCTTTCTTT	CASRHQGRGTEAFF
TRBV5-1	TRBJ1-2	few	.	15	TGCGCCAGCAGCCGTTCTCGTACAGGAGGGGATGGCTACACCTTC	CASSRSRTGGDGYTF
TRBV27	TRBJ1-1	.	.	11	TGTGCCAGCGGAAGATCCACTGAAGCTTTCTTT	CASGRSTEAFF
TRBV4-1	TRBJ2-5	.	.	19	TGCGCCAGCAGCCAAGAGCTTGGGGGAACAAGGGTGCGACAAGAGACCCAGTACTTC	CASSQELGGTRVRQETQYF
TRBV12-5	TRBJ2-7	few	.	16	TGTGCTAGTGGTTTGGTACAAACGGGGGGCCTCTACGAGCAGTACTTC	CASGLVQTGGLYEQYF
TRBV27	TRBJ2-2	.	.	13	TGTGCCAGCAGTGGGATTAACACCGGGGAGCTGTTTTTT	CASSGINTGELFF
TRBV19	TRBJ1-1	.	.	14	TGTGCCAGTACTCTGGACGACGAAAGGACTGAAGCTTTCTTT	CASTLDDERTEAFF
TRBV5-6	TRBJ1-2	.	.	13	TGTGCCAGCAGCTTTCGGTCAGCCTATGGCTACACCTTC	CASSFRSAYGYTF
TRBV27	TRBJ2-2	.	TRBD2	14	TGTGCCAGCAGTTTGCGAGGGAGGGACGGGGAGCTGTTTTTT	CASSLRGRDGELFF
TRBV6-6	TRBJ1-1	.	.	14	TGTGCCAGCAGTTACCCTGCCCTGAACACTGAAGCTTTCTTT	CASSYPALNTEAFF
TRBV5-1	TRBJ1-1	.	.	15	TGCGCCAGCAGCTTGGCCCCCGGCATGAACACTGAAGCTTTCTTT	CASSLAPGMNTEAFF